Listed below are T cell receptor beta chains from one sample, sequenced in a study of response to subunit inactivated influenza vaccine. TCRdb independently ran MiXCR on the RT-PCR reads; one entry per CDR3 protein. This sample has 500,000 to 600,000 distinct CDR3 sequences, with roughly 12% found just once. These records were also assigned to another study, of T cells expressing NK-cell markers.

Sequenced here: PBMCs from blood, sampled on the day of vaccination. Receptors originate from a man between 45 and 60 years old who received an inactivated influenza vaccine. CDR3s include the opening cysteine and the closing phenylalanine or tryptophan. Fields, in order: clone size, D gene, V gene, J gene, CDR3 DNA, CDR3 protein. D genes are given only for firm matches. Some rows mark clone size as missing; the rest say once, few, many or name a class of expanded clone.

>few|-|TRBV6-2/TRBV6-3|TRBJ2-3
TGTGCCAGCAGCCCGGGACTTACGGCGGATACGCAGTATTTT
CASSPGLTADTQYF
>many|TRBD1|TRBV11-2|TRBJ2-5
TGTGCCAGCAGCTTAATCGGGACAGGGATCCAAGAGACCCAGTACTTC
CASSLIGTGIQETQYF
>few|-|TRBV3-1|TRBJ2-6
TGTGCCAGCAGCCAAGCCCGGTTTTCTGGGGCCAACGTCCTGACTTTC
CASSQARFSGANVLTF
>-|TRBD2|TRBV6-5|TRBJ2-3
TGTGCCAGCAGTTACCCGGGACTAGCGGGGGGGAACACAGATACGCAGTATTTT
CASSYPGLAGGNTDTQYF
>many|-|TRBV9|TRBJ2-5
TGTGCCAGCAGCGTAGCTGGCAATCAAGAGACCCAGTACTTC
CASSVAGNQETQYF
>-|-|TRBV29-1|TRBJ2-1
TGCAGCGTTTCTTGGGTAGGGAACTACAATGAGCAGTTCTTC
CSVSWVGNYNEQFF
>few|TRBD1|TRBV5-1|TRBJ2-1
TGCGCCAGCAGCCCGGGACAGACAGCCTACAATGAGCAGTTCTTC
CASSPGQTAYNEQFF
>-|-|TRBV4-1|TRBJ1-6
TGCGCCAGCAGCCAAGTGGCCAGGGTATCACCCCTCCACTTT
CASSQVARVSPLHF
>few|-|TRBV20-1|TRBJ2-7
TGCAGTGCTAAGGACTGGCCCGTAACCTACGAGCAGTACTTC
CSAKDWPVTYEQYF
>-|-|TRBV7-9|TRBJ2-1
TGTGCCAGCAGCTTTAATAGTAATGAGCAGTTCTTC
CASSFNSNEQFF
>-|TRBD2|TRBV12-3/TRBV12-4|TRBJ2-5
TGTGCCAGCAGGGGAAGCGGGGGGCACAAGACCCAGTACTTC
CASRGSGGHKTQYF
>few|TRBD2|TRBV20-1|TRBJ2-1
TGCAGTGCTGAAGCGGGAGTGTTGAGTTCCTACAATGAGCAGTTCTTC
CSAEAGVLSSYNEQFF
>few|TRBD1|TRBV6-2/TRBV6-3|TRBJ1-1
TGTGCCAGCAGTTACCGGACAGGTGCAGGGACGGACACTGAAGCTTTCTTT
CASSYRTGAGTDTEAFF
>-|TRBD1|TRBV12-3/TRBV12-4|TRBJ1-2
TGTGCCAGCAGGAGCTCGGACAGGGGGCATGGCTACACCTTC
CASRSSDRGHGYTF
>many|-|TRBV20-1|TRBJ1-5
TGCAGTGCTAGGCCCCCAGGGGGCAATCAGCCCCAGCATTTT
CSARPPGGNQPQHF
>few|-|TRBV10-3|TRBJ2-7
TGTGCCATCAGTGAAGCCGGGGAAGCCTACGAGCAGTACTTC
CAISEAGEAYEQYF
>once|-|TRBV7-2|TRBJ2-7
TGTGCCAGCAGCTTGCCTAGTCCCGAGCAGTACTTC
CASSLPSPEQYF
>-|-|TRBV5-1|TRBJ2-5
TGCGCCAGCAGCTTGGGGGGACATGGGGTCATATATGAGTACTTC
CASSLGGHGVIYEYF
>few|-|TRBV7-2|TRBJ2-3
TGTGCCAGCAGCCCGGGACTTGCTAGCACAGATACGCAGTATTTT
CASSPGLASTDTQYF
>many|-|TRBV12-3/TRBV12-4|TRBJ1-1
TGTGCCAGCAGTTTAGATTCCTGGGCTAACAGCGGCACTGAAGCTTTCTTT
CASSLDSWANSGTEAFF
>many|TRBD2|TRBV20-1|TRBJ2-3
TGCAGTGCCCAAGGCCTAGCGGGGGCCCTTATCACAGATACGCAGTATTTT
CSAQGLAGALITDTQYF
>few|TRBD1|TRBV6-1|TRBJ2-7
TGTGCCAGCAGTCAAACAGGGGTCCTCTCCTACGAGCAGTACTTC
CASSQTGVLSYEQYF
>few|-|TRBV27|TRBJ2-6
TGTGCCAGCAGCCAAACGTCAAGGGGGTTTGGGGCCAACGTCCTGACTTTC
CASSQTSRGFGANVLTF
>-|TRBD2|TRBV13|TRBJ2-3
TGTGCCAGCACCTTTTCTGGGCGGGGCACGTCGCCTAGCGGGGTCATTAGCACAGATACGCAGTATTTT
CASTFSGRGTSPSGVISTDTQYF
>few|TRBD1|TRBV6-2/TRBV6-3|TRBJ2-4
TGTGCCAGCAGTTTTCTCTCGAACAGGGGGCCGTGGAACATTCAGTACTTC
CASSFLSNRGPWNIQYF
>-|-|TRBV5-1|TRBJ2-1
TGCGCCAGCAGCGAGGGTGTCTCCTACAATGAGCAGTTCTTC
CASSEGVSYNEQFF
>few|-|TRBV11-2|TRBJ2-3
TGTGCCAGCAGCTTAGAGGGCCCGCAACCGTCAGATACGCAGTATTTT
CASSLEGPQPSDTQYF
>-|TRBD2|TRBV7-9|TRBJ2-3
TGTGCCAGCAGCCCCCAGCGGGCTAGCGGACACACAGATACGCAGTATTTT
CASSPQRASGHTDTQYF
>many|-|TRBV7-8|TRBJ1-2
TGTGCCAGCAGCTCGGAGGGTGGCTATGGCTACACCTTC
CASSSEGGYGYTF
>few|TRBD2|TRBV7-2|TRBJ2-2
TGTGCCAGCAGCCCACTCAGCGGGAGCCAGAACACCGGGGAGCTGTTTTTT
CASSPLSGSQNTGELFF
>-|TRBD1|TRBV18|TRBJ2-7
TGTGCCAGCACCGACAGGGGGAGGTACGAGCAGTACTTC
CASTDRGRYEQYF
>once|TRBD1|TRBV20-1|TRBJ2-1
TGCAGTGCTCCGGGACAGGGCATTAGCCTCGGCTACAATGAGCAGTTCTTC
CSAPGQGISLGYNEQFF
>few|TRBD1|TRBV5-1|TRBJ2-3
TGCGCCAGCAGCAGGGGTCCGGGACAGGGCACAGGTACGCAGTATTTT
CASSRGPGQGTGTQYF
>many|TRBD2|TRBV4-2|TRBJ2-3
TGTGCCAGCAGCCAACCACTAGCGGGAGTTACGCAGTATTTT
CASSQPLAGVTQYF
>many|TRBD1|TRBV11-2|TRBJ1-1
TGTGCCAGCAGCTCCCTGGGACAGAAGAACACTGAAGCTTTCTTT
CASSSLGQKNTEAFF
>few|TRBD1|TRBV14|TRBJ2-7
TGTGCCAGCAGCCATACAACAGGGGGCTATTACGAGCAGTACTTC
CASSHTTGGYYEQYF
>-|-|TRBV7-2|TRBJ2-1
TGTGCCAGCAGCAAAACGACTGCCGGCGATGAGCAGTTCTTC
CASSKTTAGDEQFF
>few|TRBD1|TRBV27|TRBJ1-1
TGTGCCAGCAGTTTAAGGGGGCTTGGGACTGAAGCTTTCTTT
CASSLRGLGTEAFF
>many|-|TRBV12-3/TRBV12-4|TRBJ1-5
TGTGCCAGCAGTCCCTCCCGGGACCAGCCCCAGCATTTT
CASSPSRDQPQHF
>-|TRBD2|TRBV7-2|TRBJ2-3
TGTGCCAGCAGCTCGTCTAGCGGGGGGCGGTATACGCAGTATTTT
CASSSSSGGRYTQYF
>few|-|TRBV12-3/TRBV12-4|TRBJ1-1
TGTGCCAGCAGTCCCGACAGATCCCAAGGGGGGTATAAAACTGAAGCTTTCTTT
CASSPDRSQGGYKTEAFF
>-|TRBD1|TRBV5-1|TRBJ1-1
TGCGCCAGCAGCGCTGGACAGGGCTTGGGCACTGAAGCTTTCTTT
CASSAGQGLGTEAFF
>few|-|TRBV10-3|TRBJ2-1
TGTGCCATCAGTGAGAGTGGGCCAGGGATATCCTACAATGAGCAGTTCTTC
CAISESGPGISYNEQFF
>few|-|TRBV28|TRBJ2-3
TGTGCCAGCAGACCCATACAGGGAAAATACATCACAGATACGCAGTATTTT
CASRPIQGKYITDTQYF
>-|-|TRBV2|TRBJ1-5
TGTGCCAGCAGTGAAGTCTTTAGCAATCAGCCCCAGCATTTT
CASSEVFSNQPQHF